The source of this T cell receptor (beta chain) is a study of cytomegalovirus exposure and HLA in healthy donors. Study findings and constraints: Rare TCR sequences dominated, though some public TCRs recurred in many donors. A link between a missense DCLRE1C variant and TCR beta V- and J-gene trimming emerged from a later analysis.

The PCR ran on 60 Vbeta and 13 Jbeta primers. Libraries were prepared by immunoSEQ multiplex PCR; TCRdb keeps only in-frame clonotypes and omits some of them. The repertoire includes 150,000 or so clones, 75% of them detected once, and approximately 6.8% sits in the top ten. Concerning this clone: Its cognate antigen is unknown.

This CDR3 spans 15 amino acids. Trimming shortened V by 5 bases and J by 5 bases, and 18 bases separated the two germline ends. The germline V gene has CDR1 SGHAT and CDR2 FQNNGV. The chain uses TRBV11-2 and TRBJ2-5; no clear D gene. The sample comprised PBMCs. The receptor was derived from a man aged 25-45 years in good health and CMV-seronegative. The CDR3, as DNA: TGTGCCAGCAGCCTCGGGTCTCCTGAAGTCGAGACCCAGTACTTC. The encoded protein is CASSLGSPEVETQYF.